The sequence of this T cell receptor (beta chain) was determined in a study of T cells after posttransplantation cyclophosphamide. Treatment was busulfan-fludarabine conditioning, a marrow graft, and cyclophosphamide on days +3 and +4. The protocol was immunoSEQ multiplex PCR, while the TCRdb copy is restricted to in-frame clones and leaves out a portion. The table lists about 19,000 clones, approximately 90% of them singletons, with 6% to 8.5% in the top ten. The trim removed 4 bases at V and 4 bases at J, leaving 3 bases unmatched. CDR1 is SNHLY and CDR2 is FYNNEI in the germline V gene. The CDR3 totals 15 residues.

The sequences come from PBMCs, collected after allogeneic stem cell transplant with posttransplant cyclophosphamide. The chain joins TRBV2 to TRBJ2-1; the match to TRBD2 covers 11 bases. This TCR was sampled from a female patient aged 40 to 55 who received an allogeneic stem cell transplant from a related donor, was CMV-positive, and had no GVHD. The graft donor may have given rise to some T cells. The CDR3 reads CASSVGLAGYNEQFF. The CDR3 region has the DNA TGTGCCAGCAGTGTTGGACTAGCGGGTTACAATGAGCAGTTCTTC.